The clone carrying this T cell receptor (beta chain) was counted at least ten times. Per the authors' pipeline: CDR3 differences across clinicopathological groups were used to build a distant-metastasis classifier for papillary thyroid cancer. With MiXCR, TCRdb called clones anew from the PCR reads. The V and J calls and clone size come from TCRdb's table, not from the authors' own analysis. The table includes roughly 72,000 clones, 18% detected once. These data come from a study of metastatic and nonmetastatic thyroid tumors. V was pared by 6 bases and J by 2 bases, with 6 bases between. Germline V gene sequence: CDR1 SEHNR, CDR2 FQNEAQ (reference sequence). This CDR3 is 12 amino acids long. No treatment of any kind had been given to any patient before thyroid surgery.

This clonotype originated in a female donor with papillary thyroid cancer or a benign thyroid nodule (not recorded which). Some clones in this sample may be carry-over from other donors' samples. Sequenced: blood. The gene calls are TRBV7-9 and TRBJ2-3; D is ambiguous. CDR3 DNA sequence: TGTGCCAGCAGTCCGACCACAGATACGCAGTATTTT. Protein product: CASSPTTDTQYF.